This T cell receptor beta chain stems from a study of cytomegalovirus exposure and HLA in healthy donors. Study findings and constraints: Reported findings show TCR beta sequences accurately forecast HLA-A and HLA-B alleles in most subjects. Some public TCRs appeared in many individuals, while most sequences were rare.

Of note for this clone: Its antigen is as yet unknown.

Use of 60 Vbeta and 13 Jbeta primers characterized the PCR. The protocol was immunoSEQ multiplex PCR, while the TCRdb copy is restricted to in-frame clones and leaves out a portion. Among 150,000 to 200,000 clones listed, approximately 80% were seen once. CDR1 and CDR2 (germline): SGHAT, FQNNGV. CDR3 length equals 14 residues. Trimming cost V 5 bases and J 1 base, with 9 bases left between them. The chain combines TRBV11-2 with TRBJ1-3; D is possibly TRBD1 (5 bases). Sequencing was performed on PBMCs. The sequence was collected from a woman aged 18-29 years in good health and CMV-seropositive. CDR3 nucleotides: TGTGCCAGCAGCCTGACAGATTCTGGAAACACCATATATTTT. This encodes CASSLTDSGNTIYF.